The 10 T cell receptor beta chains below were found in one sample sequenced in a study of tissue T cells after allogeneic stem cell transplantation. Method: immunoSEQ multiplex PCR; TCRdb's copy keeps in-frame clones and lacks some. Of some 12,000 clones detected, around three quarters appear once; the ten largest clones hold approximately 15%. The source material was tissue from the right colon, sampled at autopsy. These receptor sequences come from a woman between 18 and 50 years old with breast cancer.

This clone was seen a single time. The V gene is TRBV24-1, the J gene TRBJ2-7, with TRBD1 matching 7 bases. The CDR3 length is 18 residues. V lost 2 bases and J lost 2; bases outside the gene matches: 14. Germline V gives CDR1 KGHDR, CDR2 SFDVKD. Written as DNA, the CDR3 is TGTGCCACCAGTGATTCACAACCTCCGGGACAGTCAACCTACGAGCAGTACTTC. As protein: CATSDSQPPGQSTYEQYF.

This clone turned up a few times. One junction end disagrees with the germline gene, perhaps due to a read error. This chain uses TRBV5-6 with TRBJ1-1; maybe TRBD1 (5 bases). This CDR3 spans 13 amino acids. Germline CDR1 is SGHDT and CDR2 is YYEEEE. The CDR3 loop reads CASSFGGNPEAFF. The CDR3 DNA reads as TGTGCCAGCAGCTTTGGGGGGAACCCTGAAGCTTTCTTT.

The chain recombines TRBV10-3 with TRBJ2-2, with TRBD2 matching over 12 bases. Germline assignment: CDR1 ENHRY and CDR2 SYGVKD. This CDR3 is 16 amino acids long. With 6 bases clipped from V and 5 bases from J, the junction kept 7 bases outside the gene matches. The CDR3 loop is CAISSTSGSPTGELFF. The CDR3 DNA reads TGTGCCATCAGCTCGACTAGCGGGAGTCCTACCGGGGAGCTGTTTTTT.

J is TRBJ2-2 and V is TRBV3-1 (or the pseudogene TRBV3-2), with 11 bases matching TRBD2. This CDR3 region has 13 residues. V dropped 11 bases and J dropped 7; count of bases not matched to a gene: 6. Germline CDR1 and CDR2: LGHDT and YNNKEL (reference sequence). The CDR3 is CAAGTSGGGELFF. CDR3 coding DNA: TGTGCCGCCGGGACTAGCGGTGGCGGGGAGCTGTTTTTT.

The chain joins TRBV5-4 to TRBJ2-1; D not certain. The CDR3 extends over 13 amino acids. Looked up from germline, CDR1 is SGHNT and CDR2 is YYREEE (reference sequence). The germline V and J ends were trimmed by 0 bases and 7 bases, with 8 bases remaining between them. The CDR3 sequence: CASSLASGNEQFF. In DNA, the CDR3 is TGTGCCAGCAGCTTGGCCTCGGGTAATGAGCAGTTCTTC.

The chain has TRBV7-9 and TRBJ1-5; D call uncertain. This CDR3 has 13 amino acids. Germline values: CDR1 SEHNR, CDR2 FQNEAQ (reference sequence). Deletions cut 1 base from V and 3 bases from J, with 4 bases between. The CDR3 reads CASSLDFNQPQHF. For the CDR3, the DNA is TGTGCCAGCAGCTTAGACTTCAATCAGCCCCAGCATTTT.

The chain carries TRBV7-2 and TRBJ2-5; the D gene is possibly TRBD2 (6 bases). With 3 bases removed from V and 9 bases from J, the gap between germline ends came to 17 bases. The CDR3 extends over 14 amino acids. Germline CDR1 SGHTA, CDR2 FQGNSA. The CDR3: CASSLGGAFLAQYF. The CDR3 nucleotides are TGTGCCAGCAGCTTGGGCGGGGCGTTCTTGGCCCAGTACTTC.

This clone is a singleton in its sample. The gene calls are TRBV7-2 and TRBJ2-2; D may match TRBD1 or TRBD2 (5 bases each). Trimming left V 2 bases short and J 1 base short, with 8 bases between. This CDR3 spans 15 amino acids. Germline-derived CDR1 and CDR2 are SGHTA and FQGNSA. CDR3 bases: TGTGCCAGCAGCTTAAGCGGACAGAACACCGGGGAGCTGTTTTTT. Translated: CASSLSGQNTGELFF.

DNA of the CDR3: TGTGCCAGCAGCCGCACCAACTACAATGAGCAGTTCTTC. The encoded protein is CASSRTNYNEQFF. The rearrangement joins TRBV3-1 (or the pseudogene TRBV3-2) to TRBJ2-1, with D unresolved. The CDR3 runs to 13 residues. Trimming left V 4 bases short and J 3 bases short, with 7 bases between. Germline CDR1 and CDR2: LGHDT and YNNKEL (reference sequence).

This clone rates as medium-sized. The CDR3 nucleotides read TGTGCCTGGAGTGTCACTGCGTCTGATGAGCAGTTCTTC. Its protein product is CAWSVTASDEQFF. The rearrangement links TRBV30 to TRBJ2-1; D gene uncertain. The germline V gene encodes CDR1 GTSNPN and CDR2 SVGIG (reference sequence). The V end was cut by 0 bases, the J end by 8 bases, with 11 bases between. The CDR3 covers 13 residues.